Presented here are 24 T cell receptor beta chains from one specimen sequenced in a study of blood T cell repertoires in COVID-19. Produced via immunoSEQ multiplex PCR; TCRdb's table is partial and in-frame only. This sample has 50,000 to 75,000 clones, with roughly nine tenths found just once. The sample consisted of peripheral blood. The receptors come from a man older than 75 in a cohort sampled during active COVID-19.

This clone showed up just once. This chain uses TRBV3-1 (or the pseudogene TRBV3-2) with TRBJ1-6; 7 bases fit TRBD1. With 5 bases clipped from V and 4 bases from J, the junction kept 8 bases outside the gene matches. Germline CDR1 and CDR2: LGHDT and YNNKEL (reference sequence). The CDR3 is made up of 16 amino acids. This chain's CDR3 is CASSELGQSYNSPLHF. The CDR3 DNA follows: TGTGCCAGCAGCGAGTTGGGACAGTCTTATAATTCACCCCTCCACTTT.

The gene calls are TRBV7-3 and TRBJ2-7, with 7 bases that match TRBD1. V lost 5 bases, J lost 2 bases, and 9 bases stayed unmatched. Germline V gene data show CDR1 as SGHTA and CDR2 as FQGTGA. This CDR3 contains 15 residues. CDR3: CASSGFLTGTYEQYF. The CDR3 DNA sequence: TGTGCCAGCAGCGGATTTTTGACAGGGACCTACGAGCAGTACTTC.

This clone has only one observation. This chain connects TRBV18 to TRBJ1-1; tentatively, D is TRBD1 (5 bases). Trimming cost V 1 base and J 6 bases, with 18 bases left between them. CDR1 is KGHSH, CDR2 LQKENI, per germline. The length of the CDR3 is 16 residues. The CDR3 loop reads CASSPQGRGRESEAFF. The DNA of the CDR3 is TGTGCCAGCTCACCACAGGGGCGAGGGAGGGAATCTGAAGCTTTCTTT. Complete variable domain (other parts from reference TRBV18 and TRBJ1-1): NAGVMQNPRHLVRRRGQEARLRCSPMKGHSHVYWYRQLPEEGLKFMVYLQKENIIDESGMPKERFSAEFPKEGPSILRIQQVVRGDSAAYFCASSPQGRGRESEAFFGQGTRLTVV.

This clone was seen a handful of times. V usage is TRBV5-1 and J usage is TRBJ1-1; the D is unclear. The CDR3 length is 12 residues. The V gene lost 4 bases and the J gene lost 6 bases, with 10 bases spanning the gap. Germline CDR1 reads SGHRS; CDR2 reads YFSETQ. CDR3 coding DNA: TGCGCCAGCAGCCTCCAGTCATCTGAAGCTTTCTTT. This gives the protein CASSLQSSEAFF.

The chain joins TRBV6-2 or TRBV6-3 to TRBJ1-4, with 7 bases lining up with TRBD1. V shed 2 bases, J shed 5 bases, and the junction held 11 bases outside the gene matches. CDR1 and CDR2 (germline): MNHEY, SVGEGT. The CDR3 is 17 residues long. CDR3 protein: CASSYILGQATNEKLFF. The CDR3 DNA reads as TGTGCCAGCAGTTACATCCTCGGACAGGCGACGAATGAAAAACTGTTTTTT.

This chain connects TRBV3-1 (or the pseudogene TRBV3-2) to TRBJ1-2; 7 bases align to TRBD1. Germline V gene data show CDR1 as LGHDT and CDR2 as YNNKEL (reference sequence). Trimming took 6 bases from V and 2 from J; bases not matched to a gene: 6. CDR3 length: 14 amino acids. Written as DNA, the CDR3 is TGTGCCAGCAGAGAGACAGGGAGGAACTATGGCTACACCTTC. It codes for CASRETGRNYGYTF.

This chain uses TRBV4-1 with TRBJ2-7; D is perhaps TRBD1 (6 bases). The CDR3 length is 16 residues. Germline V CDR1 and CDR2: MGHRA, YSYEKL. V was clipped by 3 bases and J by 1 base, with 16 bases between them. The CDR3 protein is CASSQKFGQWSYEQYF. CDR3 DNA sequence: TGCGCCAGCAGCCAGAAATTCGGACAGTGGTCCTACGAGCAGTACTTC.

V and J are TRBV6-5 and TRBJ1-5; D gene ambiguous. The CDR3 has 15 residues. V was shortened by 7 bases and J by 9 bases, with 22 bases between the two germline ends. Germline CDR1 reads MNHEY; CDR2 reads SVGAGI. Here the CDR3 DNA reads TGTGCCAGCAACCCCGCGGCGGCCTTAAATTGGCCCCAGCATTTT. Its protein product is CASNPAAALNWPQHF.

The rearrangement links TRBV20-1 to TRBJ1-4; the match to TRBD1 covers 8 bases. V trimming: 3 bases; J trimming: 7 bases; junction bases outside the gene matches: 7. This CDR3 has 14 residues. Germline V gene lookup returns CDR1 DFQATT and CDR2 SNEGSKA (reference sequence). In DNA, the CDR3 is TGCAGTGCTAGTGGTTCCAGGGGGCCTGAAAAACTGTTTTTT. It specifies CSASGSRGPEKLFF.

This sequence joins TRBV5-4 and TRBJ2-3; TRBD2 agrees at 11 bases. The trim removed 1 base at V and 4 bases at J, leaving 5 bases unmatched. CDR1 and CDR2 from the germline V gene are SGHNT and YYREEE (reference sequence). The CDR3 covers 16 residues. The CDR3 sequence is CASSLYLAGGSDTQYF. CDR3 DNA: TGTGCCAGCAGCTTGTATCTAGCGGGAGGCTCAGATACGCAGTATTTT.

V usage is TRBV5-6 and J usage is TRBJ1-6; D call uncertain. Trimming took 2 bases from V and 7 from J, leaving 16 bases between them. The germline V gene has CDR1 SGHDT and CDR2 YYEEEE. The CDR3 spans 16 residues. CDR3 region: CASSFPFRQRNSPLHF. The CDR3 DNA follows: TGTGCCAGCAGCTTCCCTTTCCGGCAGAGGAATTCACCCCTCCACTTT.

Only one count was recorded for this clone. This chain connects TRBV7-9 to TRBJ2-6, with 8 positions matching TRBD1. The germline CDR1 and CDR2 sequences are SEHNR and FQNEAQ (reference sequence). Trimming cost V 5 bases and J 4 bases; bases outside gene matches: 4. CDR3 length: 15 residues. CDR3: CASSVRGLGANVLTF. The DNA of the CDR3 is TGTGCCAGCAGCGTCAGGGGGCTCGGGGCCAACGTCCTGACTTTC. The entire variable domain, with the rest obtained from reference TRBV7-9 and TRBJ2-6, is as follows: DTGVSQNPRHKITKRGQNVTFRCDPISEHNRLYWYRQTLGQGPEFLTYFQNEAQLEKSRLLSDRFSAERPKGSFSTLEIQRTEQGDSAMYLCASSVRGLGANVLTFGAGSRLTVL.

J is TRBJ2-7 and V is TRBV7-2; 12 bases line up with TRBD1. The V segment lost 3 bases and the J segment 6 bases; nucleotides outside the gene matches: 6. CDR3 length: 15 amino acids. CDR1 and CDR2 (germline): SGHTA, FQGNSA. CDR3 bases: TGTGCCAGCAGCTTTCCGGGACAGGGGGCCGGCGAGCAGTACTTC. As protein: CASSFPGQGAGEQYF.

CDR3 bases: TGTGCCAGCAGCCAAGTCAGGGACAGGGGAGGGACTGAAGCTTTCTTT. Its translation: CASSQVRDRGGTEAFF. The rearrangement links TRBV3-1 (or the pseudogene TRBV3-2) to TRBJ1-1, with 10 bases fitting TRBD1. V was pared by 1 base and J by 5 bases, with 7 bases of the junction left unmatched. Per the germline V gene, CDR1 is LGHDT and CDR2 is YNNKEL (reference sequence). The CDR3 is 16 amino acids.

Concerning this clone itself: Distinct nucleotide sequences in the sample also encode this CDR3. The chain employs TRBV18 and TRBJ1-1, with 7 bases lining up with TRBD1. J lost 2 bases, V lost 2 bases, and 2 bases had no gene match. The CDR3 runs 14 residues. Per the germline V gene, CDR1 is KGHSH and CDR2 is LQKENI. In DNA, the CDR3 is TGTGCCAGCTCACCAAACAGGGGAAACACTGAAGCTTTCTTT. Residues: CASSPNRGNTEAFF.

This clone was counted between two and nine times. The chain uses TRBV4-3 and TRBJ2-7; 9 positions match TRBD1. V shed 0 bases, J shed 3 bases, and the junction held 6 bases outside the gene matches. CDR3 length equals 16 residues. Germline loops: CDR1 LGHNA, CDR2 YSLEER. CDR3 sequence reads: CASSQDLGTGNYEQYF. The CDR3 DNA reads as TGCGCCAGCAGCCAAGATCTCGGGACAGGGAACTACGAGCAGTACTTC.

The rearrangement links TRBV18 to TRBJ2-2; TRBD2 matches 12 bases. The CDR3 totals 14 residues. Germline CDR1 KGHSH, CDR2 LQKENI. Germline trimming cut 6 bases from V and 7 bases from J; bases unmatched to any gene: 3. The CDR3 DNA sequence: TGTGCCAGCTCCCAGACTAGCGGGAGCGGGGAGCTGTTTTTT. Its translation is CASSQTSGSGELFF.

V gene TRBV6-5 combines with J gene TRBJ2-1; 8 bases are shared with TRBD1. V lost 7 bases to trimming and J lost 9 bases; unmatched junction nucleotides: 8. From germline, CDR1 is MNHEY and CDR2 SVGAGI. The CDR3 runs 13 residues. The CDR3 sequence is CASTGQGGSEQFF. The CDR3 DNA follows: TGTGCCAGCACCGGACAGGGAGGCAGTGAGCAGTTCTTC.

V is TRBV21-1 and J is TRBJ2-4; the D call of TRBD1 is as the table states it, not checked on the DNA. TRBV21-1 is designated a pseudogene. The CDR3 runs to 17 residues. CDR3 in amino acids: CASSKVTGFLAKNIQYF. As DNA, the CDR3 is TGTGCCAGCAGCAAAGTTACAGGTTTTTTAGCCAAAAACATTCAGTACTTC.

This clone was observed a handful of times. Other nucleotide sequences from this sample produce the same CDR3. The chain combines TRBV6-5 with TRBJ2-3, with D possibly matching TRBD2 (5 bases). Germline CDR1 is MNHEY and CDR2 is SVGAGI. This CDR3 has 14 residues. Trimming cost V 0 bases and J 1 base, with 5 bases left between them. Here the CDR3 reads CASSYSRGTDTQYF. For the CDR3, the DNA is TGTGCCAGCAGTTACTCGCGGGGCACAGATACGCAGTATTTT.

This rearrangement joins TRBV10-1 to TRBJ2-3; the D is unclear. Germline V gives CDR1 WNHNN, CDR2 SYGVQD (reference sequence). V lost 2 bases and J lost 1, with 10 bases in between. This CDR3 has 15 residues. The CDR3 sequence: CASSEENARTDTQYF. The DNA for the CDR3 is TGCGCCAGCAGTGAGGAGAATGCCCGCACAGATACGCAGTATTTT.

The chain links TRBV3-1 (or the pseudogene TRBV3-2) to TRBJ1-2; D remains unclear. The germline V gene has CDR1 LGHDT and CDR2 YNNKEL (reference sequence). This CDR3 region has 13 residues. The V and J ends lost 1 base and 6 bases respectively, with 9 bases between them. The CDR3 sequence is CASSQAQVHGYTF. CDR3 bases: TGTGCCAGCAGCCAAGCCCAGGTCCATGGCTACACCTTC.

The CDR3 DNA sequence: TGTGCCAGCAGTCGAGACCCGGGACAGGGGGTTCGGGAGCAGTACTTC. This codes for CASSRDPGQGVREQYF. This chain joins TRBV6-6 and TRBJ2-7; TRBD1 matches 11 bases. The CDR3 runs 16 residues. The germline V gene encodes CDR1 MNHNY and CDR2 SVGAGI (reference sequence). The J segment lost 7 bases and the V segment lost 5 bases, leaving 13 bases of the junction unmatched.

This chain links TRBV5-1 with TRBJ1-1; TRBD1 matches 9 bases. In germline, CDR1 is SGHRS, CDR2 YFSETQ. This CDR3 has 14 amino acids. Trimming at V came to 4 bases and at J to 1 base, leaving 2 bases not matched to a gene. The CDR3 region has the DNA TGCGCCAGCAGCGTGACAGGGGGGAACACTGAAGCTTTCTTT. Translating gives CASSVTGGNTEAFF.